This T cell receptor (beta chain) is from a study of pediatric ulcerative colitis. Study results and limitations: A couple of patients had blood samples with substantially reduced template counts.

Concerning this clone itself: Antigen specificity is unknown.

One to two pinch biopsies were taken from the rectum during colonoscopy. J lost 8 bases, V lost 6 bases, and 5 bases had no gene match. The CDR3 runs 13 residues. Per the germline V gene, CDR1 is MDHEN and CDR2 is SYDVKM. This table comes from immunoSEQ multiplex PCR, and its TCRdb copy is limited to in-frame clones, with some not included. The table has about 25,000 clones, over 55% seen once. Sequences were obtained from gut tissue. This sequence was found in a boy between 5 and 17 years old with severe ulcerative colitis. This rearrangement joins TRBV28 to TRBJ2-1; the match to TRBD1 covers 9 bases. The DNA of the CDR3 is TGTGCCAGCAGATGGACAGGGGCACATGAGCAGTTCTTC. Residues: CASRWTGAHEQFF.